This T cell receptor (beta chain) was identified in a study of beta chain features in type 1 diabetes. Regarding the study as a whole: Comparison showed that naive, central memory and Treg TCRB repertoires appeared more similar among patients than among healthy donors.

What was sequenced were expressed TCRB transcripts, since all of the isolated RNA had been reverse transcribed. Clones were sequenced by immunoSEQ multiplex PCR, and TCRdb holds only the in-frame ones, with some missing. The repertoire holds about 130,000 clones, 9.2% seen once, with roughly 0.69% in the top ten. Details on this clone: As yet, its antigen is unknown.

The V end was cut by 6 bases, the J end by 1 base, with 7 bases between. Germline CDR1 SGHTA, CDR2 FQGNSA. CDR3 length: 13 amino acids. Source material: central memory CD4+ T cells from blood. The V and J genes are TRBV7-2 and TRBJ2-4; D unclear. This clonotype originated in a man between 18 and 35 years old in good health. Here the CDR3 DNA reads TGTGCCAGCAGTCCCAGGGCCAAAAACATTCAGTACTTC. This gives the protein CASSPRAKNIQYF.